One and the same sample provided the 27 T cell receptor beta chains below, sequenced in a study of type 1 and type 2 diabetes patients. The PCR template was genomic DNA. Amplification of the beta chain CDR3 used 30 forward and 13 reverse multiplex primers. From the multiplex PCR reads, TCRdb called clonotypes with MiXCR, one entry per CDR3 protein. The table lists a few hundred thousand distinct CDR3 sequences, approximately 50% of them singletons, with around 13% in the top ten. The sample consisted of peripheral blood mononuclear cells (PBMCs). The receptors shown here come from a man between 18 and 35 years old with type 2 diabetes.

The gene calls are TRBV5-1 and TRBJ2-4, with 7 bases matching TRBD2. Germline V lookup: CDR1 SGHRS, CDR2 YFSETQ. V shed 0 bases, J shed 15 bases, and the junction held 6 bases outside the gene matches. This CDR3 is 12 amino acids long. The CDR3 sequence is CASSLVGRDAYF. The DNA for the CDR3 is TGCGCCAGCAGCTTGGTAGGGAGGGACGCGTACTTC.

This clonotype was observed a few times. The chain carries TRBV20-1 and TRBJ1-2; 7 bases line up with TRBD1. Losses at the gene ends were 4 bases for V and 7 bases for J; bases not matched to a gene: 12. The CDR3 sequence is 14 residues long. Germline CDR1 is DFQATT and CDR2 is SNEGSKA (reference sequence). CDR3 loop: CSAISRQGGPGYTF. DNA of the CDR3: TGCAGTGCTATTTCCCGACAGGGAGGGCCTGGCTACACCTTC.

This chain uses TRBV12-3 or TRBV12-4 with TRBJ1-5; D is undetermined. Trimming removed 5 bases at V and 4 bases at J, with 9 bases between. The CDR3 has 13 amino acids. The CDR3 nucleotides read TGTGCCAGCAGTGCACTGCGGAATCAGCCCCAGCATTTT. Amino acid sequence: CASSALRNQPQHF.

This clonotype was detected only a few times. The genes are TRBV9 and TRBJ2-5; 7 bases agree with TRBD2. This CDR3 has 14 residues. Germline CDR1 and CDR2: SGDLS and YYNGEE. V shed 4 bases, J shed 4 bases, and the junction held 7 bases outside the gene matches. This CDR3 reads CASSRYASGETQYF. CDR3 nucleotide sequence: TGTGCCAGCAGCCGATATGCTAGCGGAGAGACCCAGTACTTC.

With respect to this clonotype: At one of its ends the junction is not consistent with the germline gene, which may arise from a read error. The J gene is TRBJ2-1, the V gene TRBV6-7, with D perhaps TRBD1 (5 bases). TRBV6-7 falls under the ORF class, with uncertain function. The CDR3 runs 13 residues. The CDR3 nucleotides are TGTGCCAGCGTGGTTGAGGCGGACAATGCGCAGTTCTTC. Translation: CASVVEADNAQFF.

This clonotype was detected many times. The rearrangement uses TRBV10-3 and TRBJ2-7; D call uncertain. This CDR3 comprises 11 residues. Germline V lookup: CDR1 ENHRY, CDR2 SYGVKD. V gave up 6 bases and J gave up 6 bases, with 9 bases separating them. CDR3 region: CAIRKSLEQYF. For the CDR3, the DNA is TGTGCCATCAGGAAGTCTCTCGAGCAGTACTTC.

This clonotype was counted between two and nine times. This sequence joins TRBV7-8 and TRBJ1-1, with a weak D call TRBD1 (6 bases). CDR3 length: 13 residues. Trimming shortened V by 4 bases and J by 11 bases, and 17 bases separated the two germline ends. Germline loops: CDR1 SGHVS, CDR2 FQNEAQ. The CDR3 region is CASSSGATGWAFF. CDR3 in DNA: TGTGCCAGCAGCTCAGGGGCCACAGGGTGGGCTTTCTTT.

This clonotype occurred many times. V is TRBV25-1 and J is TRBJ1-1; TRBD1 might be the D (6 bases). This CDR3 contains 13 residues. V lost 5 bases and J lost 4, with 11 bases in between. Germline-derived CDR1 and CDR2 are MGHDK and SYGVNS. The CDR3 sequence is CASSPQGGTEAFF. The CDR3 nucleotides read TGTGCCAGCAGTCCACAGGGAGGCACTGAAGCTTTCTTT.

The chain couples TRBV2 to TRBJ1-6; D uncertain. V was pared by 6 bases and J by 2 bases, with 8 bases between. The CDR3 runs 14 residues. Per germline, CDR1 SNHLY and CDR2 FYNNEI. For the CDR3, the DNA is TGTGCCAGCAGGGAAAACGCCTATAATTCACCCCTCCACTTT. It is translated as CASRENAYNSPLHF.

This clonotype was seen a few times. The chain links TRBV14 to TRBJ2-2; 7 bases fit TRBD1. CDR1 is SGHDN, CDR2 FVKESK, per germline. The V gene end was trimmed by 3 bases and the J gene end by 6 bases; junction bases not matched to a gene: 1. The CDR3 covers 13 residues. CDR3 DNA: TGTGCCAGCAGCCAGACAGGGCCCGGGGAGCTGTTTTTT. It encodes CASSQTGPGELFF.

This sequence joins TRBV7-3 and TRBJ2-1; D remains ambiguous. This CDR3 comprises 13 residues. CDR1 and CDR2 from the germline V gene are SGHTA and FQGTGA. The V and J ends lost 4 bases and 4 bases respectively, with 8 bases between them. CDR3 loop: CASSYGNYNEQFF. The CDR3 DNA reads TGTGCCAGCAGCTATGGGAATTACAATGAGCAGTTCTTC. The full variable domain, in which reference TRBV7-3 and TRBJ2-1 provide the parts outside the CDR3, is GAGVSQTPSNKVTEKGKYVELRCDPISGHTALYWYRQSLGQGPEFLIYFQGTGAADDSGLPNDRFFAVRPEGSVSTLKIQRTERGDSAVYLCASSYGNYNEQFFGPGTRLTVL.

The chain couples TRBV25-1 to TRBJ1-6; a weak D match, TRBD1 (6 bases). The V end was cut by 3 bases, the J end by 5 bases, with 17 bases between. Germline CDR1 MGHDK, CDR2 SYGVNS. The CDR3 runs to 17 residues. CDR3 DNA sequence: TGTGCCAGCAGTGAGCGTCCGGGGGCTGGGAATAATTCACCCCTCCACTTT. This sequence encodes CASSERPGAGNNSPLHF.

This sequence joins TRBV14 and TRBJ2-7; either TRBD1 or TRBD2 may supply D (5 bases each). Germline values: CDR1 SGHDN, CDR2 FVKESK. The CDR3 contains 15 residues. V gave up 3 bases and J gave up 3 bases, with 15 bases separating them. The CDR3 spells CASSQGQGPFYEQYF. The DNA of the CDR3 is TGTGCCAGCAGCCAGGGCCAGGGACCCTTCTACGAGCAGTACTTC. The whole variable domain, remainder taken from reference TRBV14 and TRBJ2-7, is EAGVTQFPSHSVIEKGQTVTLRCDPISGHDNLYWYRRVMGKEIKFLLHFVKESKQDESGMPNNRFLAERTGGTYSTLKVQPAELEDSGVYFCASSQGQGPFYEQYFGPGTRLTVT.

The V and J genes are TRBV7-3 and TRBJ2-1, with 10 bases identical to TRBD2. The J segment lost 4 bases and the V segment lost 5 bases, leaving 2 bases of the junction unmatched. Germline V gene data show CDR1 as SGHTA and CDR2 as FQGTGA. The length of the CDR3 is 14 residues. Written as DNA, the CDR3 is TGTGCCAGCAGCCAGGGACTAGCGTACAATGAGCAGTTCTTC. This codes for CASSQGLAYNEQFF. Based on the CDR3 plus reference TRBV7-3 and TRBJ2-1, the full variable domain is GAGVSQTPSNKVTEKGKYVELRCDPISGHTALYWYRQSLGQGPEFLIYFQGTGAADDSGLPNDRFFAVRPEGSVSTLKIQRTERGDSAVYLCASSQGLAYNEQFFGPGTRLTVL.

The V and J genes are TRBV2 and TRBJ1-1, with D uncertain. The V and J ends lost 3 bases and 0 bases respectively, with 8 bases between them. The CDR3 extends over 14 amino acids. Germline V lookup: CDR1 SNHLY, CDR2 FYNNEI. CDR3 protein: CASSDWPMNTEAFF. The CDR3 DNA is TGTGCCAGCAGTGACTGGCCTATGAACACTGAAGCTTTCTTT.

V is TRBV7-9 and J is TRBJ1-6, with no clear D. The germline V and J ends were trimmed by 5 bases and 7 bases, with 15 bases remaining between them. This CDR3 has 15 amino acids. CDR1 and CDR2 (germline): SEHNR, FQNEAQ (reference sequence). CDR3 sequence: CASSQGPPGNSPLHF. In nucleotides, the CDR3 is TGTGCCAGCAGCCAAGGCCCGCCGGGGAATTCACCCCTCCACTTT.

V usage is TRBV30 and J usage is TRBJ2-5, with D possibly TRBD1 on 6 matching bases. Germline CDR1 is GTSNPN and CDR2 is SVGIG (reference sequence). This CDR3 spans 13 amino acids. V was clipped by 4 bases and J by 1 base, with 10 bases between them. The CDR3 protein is CAWTGQFQETQYF. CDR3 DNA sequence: TGTGCCTGGACAGGACAGTTCCAAGAGACCCAGTACTTC.

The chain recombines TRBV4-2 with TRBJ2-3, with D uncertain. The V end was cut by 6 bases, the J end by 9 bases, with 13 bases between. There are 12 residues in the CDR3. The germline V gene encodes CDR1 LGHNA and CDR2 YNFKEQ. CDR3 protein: CASSAPAYTQYF. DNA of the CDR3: TGTGCCAGCAGTGCCCCCGCGTACACGCAGTATTTT.

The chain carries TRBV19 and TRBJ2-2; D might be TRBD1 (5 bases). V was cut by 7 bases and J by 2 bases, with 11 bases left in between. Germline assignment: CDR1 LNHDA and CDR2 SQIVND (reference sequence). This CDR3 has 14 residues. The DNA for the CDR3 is TGTGCCAGTAAGGGGCAGGCCAACACCGGGGAGCTGTTTTTT. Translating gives CASKGQANTGELFF.

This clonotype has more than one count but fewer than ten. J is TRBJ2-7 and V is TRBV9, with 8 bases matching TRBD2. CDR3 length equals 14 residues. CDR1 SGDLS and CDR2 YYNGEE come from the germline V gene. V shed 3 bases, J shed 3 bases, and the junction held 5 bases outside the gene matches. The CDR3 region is CASSAGGANYEQYF. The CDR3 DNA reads TGTGCCAGCAGCGCCGGGGGGGCAAACTACGAGCAGTACTTC.

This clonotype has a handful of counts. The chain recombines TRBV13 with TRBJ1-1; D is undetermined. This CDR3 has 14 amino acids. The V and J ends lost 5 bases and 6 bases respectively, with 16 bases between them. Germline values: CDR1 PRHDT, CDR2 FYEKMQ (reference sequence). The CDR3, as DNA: TGTGCCAGCAGCGAGGGCTCGGAGGGAGCTGAAGCTTTCTTT. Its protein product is CASSEGSEGAEAFF.

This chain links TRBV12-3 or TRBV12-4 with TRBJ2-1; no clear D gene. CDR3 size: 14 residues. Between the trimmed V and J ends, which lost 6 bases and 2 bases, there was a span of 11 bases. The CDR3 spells CASSGGSTYNEQFF. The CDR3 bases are TGTGCCAGCAGCGGCGGTTCTACCTACAATGAGCAGTTCTTC.

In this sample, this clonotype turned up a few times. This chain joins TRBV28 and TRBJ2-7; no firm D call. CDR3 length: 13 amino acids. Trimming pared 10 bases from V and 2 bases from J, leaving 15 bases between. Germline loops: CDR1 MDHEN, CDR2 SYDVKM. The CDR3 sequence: CAISSSPTYEQYF. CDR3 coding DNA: TGTGCCATCTCGTCAAGCCCAACCTACGAGCAGTACTTC.

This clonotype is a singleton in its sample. The chain's CDR3 is CASRFRGGTYNSPLHF. In DNA form, the CDR3 reads TGTGCCAGCAGATTCAGGGGAGGCACCTATAATTCACCCCTCCACTTT. The chain links TRBV6-5 to TRBJ1-6; a weak D match, TRBD1 (6 bases). This CDR3 has 16 residues. Germline V gene sequence: CDR1 MNHEY, CDR2 SVGAGI. Trimming pared 6 bases from V and 2 bases from J, leaving 14 bases between.

This CDR3 reads CASSEGRRLNTEAFF. The CDR3 DNA is TGTGCCAGCAGTGAAGGGAGACGCTTGAACACTGAAGCTTTCTTT. This chain connects TRBV2 to TRBJ1-1; D uncertain. The V and J ends lost 1 base and 0 bases respectively, with 9 bases between them. Per germline, CDR1 SNHLY and CDR2 FYNNEI. This CDR3 region has 15 residues.

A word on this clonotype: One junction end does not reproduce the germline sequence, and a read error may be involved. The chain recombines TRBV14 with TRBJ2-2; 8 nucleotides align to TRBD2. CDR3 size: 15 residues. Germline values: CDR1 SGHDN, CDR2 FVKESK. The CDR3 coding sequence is TGCGCCAGCAGATCCAGCGGGAGTGACACCGGGGAGCTGTTTTTT. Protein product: CASRSSGSDTGELFF.

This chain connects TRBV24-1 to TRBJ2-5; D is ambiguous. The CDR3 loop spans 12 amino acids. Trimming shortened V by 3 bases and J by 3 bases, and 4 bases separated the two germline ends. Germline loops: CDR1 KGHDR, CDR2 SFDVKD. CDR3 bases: TGTGCCACCAGTGATCTTGAAGAGACCCAGTACTTC. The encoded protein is CATSDLEETQYF.